Reported below is one T cell receptor (beta chain). No antigen is known for it. Aged 18 to 65, the patients had hyperthyroidism that was newly diagnosed and had lasted under 2 months. Isolation of PBMCs was performed on 10 ml fresh peripheral blood. Germline CDR1 LNHDA, CDR2 SQIVND (reference sequence). The CDR3 is 17 amino acids. The V segment lost 0 bases and the J segment 1 base; nucleotides outside the gene matches: 5. This sample is drawn from a study of T cells in Graves' hyperthyroidism and ophthalmopathy. Amplification yielded TCR beta CDR3 regions, with RNA transcripts as the source. The TCR CDR3 was amplified in a first-round RT-PCR using the HTBI primer set. TCRdb reprocessed the multiplex PCR reads via MiXCR and lists one record per CDR3 protein. The repertoire holds about 290,000 distinct CDR3 sequences, with roughly an eighth as singletons. General study findings and limits: Among thyroid clonotypes expanded above 0.001, most also appeared in blood.

The receptor was derived from a woman aged 40 to 49 with Graves' hyperthyroidism. The sequencing sample was made of blood. V usage is TRBV19 and J usage is TRBJ2-2, with 7 bases aligning to TRBD1. CDR3 sequence (DNA): TGTGCCAGTAGTATAGACCTATGGACAGGGAACACCGGGGAGCTGTTTTTT. Translating it yields CASSIDLWTGNTGELFF.